The sequence of this T cell receptor beta chain was determined in a study of T cells in Graves' hyperthyroidism and ophthalmopathy. Findings and caveats of the study: Most expanded thyroid clonotypes above 0.001 also appeared in blood.

From RNA transcripts, TCR beta CDR3 regions were amplified. Carried out on the TCR CDR3, a first-round RT-PCR used the HTBI primer set. TCRdb reprocessed the multiplex PCR reads with MiXCR, giving one entry per CDR3 protein. The table has around 190,000 distinct CDR3 sequences, 17% seen once. This CDR3 is built from 16 residues. Germline values: CDR1 SEHNR, CDR2 FQNEAQ (reference sequence). V was trimmed by 5 bases and J by 5 bases, leaving 21 bases between them. Researchers defined stable Graves' hyperthyroidism as no ophthalmopathy progression within 18 months. Patients with uncontrolled infections, other autoimmune diseases, pregnancy or lactation were excluded. Diagnoses used clinical symptoms, serum thyroxine and TRAb, thyroid ultrasound and orbital computed tomography. In regard to this clonotype: As yet, its antigen is unknown.

The chain has TRBV7-9 and TRBJ2-5, with D perhaps matching TRBD2 (6 bases). Sequenced material: blood. This clonotype originated in a woman between 45 and 60 years old with Graves' hyperthyroidism. This CDR3 reads CASSPDGTLVRETQYF. The CDR3 nucleotides read TGTGCCAGCAGCCCGGATGGGACTCTCGTAAGGGAGACCCAGTACTTC.